This T cell receptor (beta chain) was sequenced during a study of T cell responses to AZD1222 COVID-19 vaccine. In germline, CDR1 is LNHDA, CDR2 SQIVND (reference sequence). The J segment lost 3 bases and the V segment lost 5 bases, leaving 4 bases of the junction unmatched. This CDR3 contains 15 residues. Using immunoSEQ multiplex PCR, the repertoire was profiled, and TCRdb retains in-frame clones only, with some absent. The top ten clones hold around 3.4% of a sample with 130,000 to 150,000 clones, approximately 88% of them seen once. In its sample, this clone was seen a few times. The sequencing used peripheral blood, collected on day 0 of MenACWY control vaccination. The TCR was taken from an adult in good health. The chain couples TRBV19 to TRBJ2-5; 12 nucleotides line up with TRBD2. The CDR3 sequence is CASSALAGGEETQYF. The DNA for the CDR3 is TGTGCCAGTAGTGCCCTAGCGGGGGGGGAAGAGACCCAGTACTTC. The whole variable domain, remainder taken from reference TRBV19 and TRBJ2-5, is DGGITQSPKYLFRKEGQNVTLSCEQNLNHDAMYWYRQDPGQGLRLIYYSQIVNDFQKGDIAEGYSVSREKKESFPLTVTSAQKNPTAFYLCASSALAGGEETQYFGPGTRLLVL.